Following are 6 T cell receptor beta chains from one sample sequenced in a study of breast tumors, draining lymph nodes, adjacent tissues. TCRdb re-derived calls from the multiplex PCR reads in MiXCR, one entry per CDR3 protein. The data contain approximately 120,000 distinct CDR3 sequences, 21% of them singletons. Breast cancer patients provided tissue from their axillary draining lymph nodes. The sample was axillary lymph node tissue. The origin of the receptors is a female donor with breast cancer. Some clones in this sample may be carry-over from other donors' samples.

At least ten counts were recorded for this clonotype. J is TRBJ2-1 and V is TRBV7-3, with a possible D match to TRBD2 (6 bases). The germline gives CDR1 SGHTA, CDR2 FQGTGA. The length of the CDR3 is 17 residues. Trimming removed 1 base at V and 0 bases at J, with 13 bases between. The CDR3 sequence: CASSLNPGSGSYNEQFF. The CDR3 bases are TGTGCCAGCAGCTTAAACCCCGGTAGCGGCTCCTACAATGAGCAGTTCTTC.

This clonotype has ten or more counts. The genes are TRBV14 and TRBJ2-5; maybe TRBD1 (5 bases). The CDR3 is 11 residues long. Germline loops: CDR1 SGHDN, CDR2 FVKESK. Trimming stripped 4 bases from V and 7 bases from J, with 7 bases between. In DNA, the CDR3 is TGTGCCAGCAGCCGGGGCGTGACCCAGTACTTC. It yields the protein CASSRGVTQYF.

At least ten counts were recorded for this clonotype. V usage is TRBV27 and J usage is TRBJ2-3; D is unclear. Germline V gives CDR1 MNHEY, CDR2 SMNVEV (reference sequence). This CDR3 has 13 residues. Between the trimmed V and J ends, which lost 6 bases and 2 bases, there was a span of 9 bases. The chain's CDR3 is CASRQSYTDTQYF. The CDR3 DNA reads as TGTGCCAGCAGACAGAGTTACACAGATACGCAGTATTTT.

The CDR3 DNA follows: TGTGCCAGCACTTTCCGGGGTTGGTATGGCTACACCTTC. Translated: CASTFRGWYGYTF. The V call is TRBV28, the J call TRBJ1-2; D unresolved. This CDR3 is built from 13 residues. In germline, CDR1 is MDHEN, CDR2 SYDVKM. The V end was cut by 7 bases, the J end by 5 bases, with 14 bases between.

Concerning this clonotype: This clone may be a read error of a much larger clone one base away. The chain carries TRBV20-1 and TRBJ2-1, with D unresolved. The V end lost 3 bases, the J end lost 0 bases, and 9 bases lay between the germline ends. CDR1 is DFQATT and CDR2 is SNEGSKA in the germline V gene (reference sequence). The CDR3 runs to 14 residues. CDR3 sequence (DNA): TGCAGTGCTAGGGACCCGAGCTCCTACAATGAGCAGTTCTTC. It codes for CSARDPSSYNEQFF.

The table lists this clonotype with many counts. The rearrangement links TRBV7-2 to TRBJ2-2; 7 bases line up with TRBD2. Germline CDR1 reads SGHTA; CDR2 reads FQGNSA. Trimming at V came to 4 bases and at J to 0 bases, leaving 8 bases not matched to a gene. This CDR3 comprises 17 residues. This chain's CDR3 is CASSSNPLAANTGELFF. The CDR3, as DNA: TGTGCCAGCAGCTCGAATCCGCTAGCGGCGAACACCGGGGAGCTGTTTTTT. The full variable domain, rest sourced from reference TRBV7-2 and TRBJ2-2, is GAGVSQSPSNKVTEKGKDVELRCDPISGHTALYWYRQSLGQGLEFLIYFQGNSAPDKSGLPSDRFSAERTGGSVSTLTIQRTQQEDSAVYLCASSSNPLAANTGELFFGEGSRLTVL.